Listed below are T cell receptor beta chains from one sample, sequenced in a study of early T cells in non-severe SARS-CoV-2 infection. Each CDR3 protein is one row after TCRdb ran MiXCR on the 5' RACE reads. Of approximately 56,000 distinct CDR3 sequences listed, under 12% are singletons. Material for sequencing was whole blood. These receptor sequences come from an adult who was a healthcare worker with PCR-confirmed SARS-CoV-2 infection or an uninfected control (not recorded which). CDR3s include the opening cysteine and the closing phenylalanine or tryptophan. Each record gives: D gene, V gene, clone size, J gene, CDR3 protein, CDR3 DNA. The D gene is left open where the match is weak. Clone sizes are given selectively: once, few, many, or a class where the clone is expanded.

NA	TRBV9	NA	TRBJ2-3	CASSVEPQLPQYF	TGTGCCAGCAGCGTAGAACCGCAGCTTCCGCAGTATTTT
TRBD1	TRBV6-6	many	TRBJ2-2	CASSGADRGYTGELFF	TGTGCCAGCAGTGGAGCGGACAGGGGCTACACCGGGGAGCTGTTTTTT
NA	TRBV18	many	TRBJ2-7	CASSPTQVNSYEQYF	TGTGCCAGCTCACCCACCCAGGTTAACTCCTACGAGCAGTACTTC
NA	TRBV4-1	few	TRBJ2-5	CASSQWNEETQYF	TGCGCCAGCAGCCAATGGAACGAAGAGACCCAGTACTTC
TRBD1	TRBV20-1	NA	TRBJ1-1	CSASRQGTEAFF	TGCAGTGCTTCTCGACAGGGTACTGAAGCTTTCTTT
TRBD1	TRBV27	many	TRBJ1-2	CASRETGEVHGYTF	TGTGCCAGCAGAGAAACAGGGGAAGTACATGGCTACACCTTC
NA	TRBV19	many	TRBJ2-2	CASSILGDTGELFF	TGTGCCAGTAGTATACTGGGGGACACCGGGGAGCTGTTTTTT
TRBD2	TRBV7-2	few	TRBJ2-7	CASSSPGTSDEQYF	TGTGCCAGCAGCTCCCCCGGGACTAGCGACGAGCAGTACTTC
NA	TRBV7-9	few	TRBJ2-7	CASSEMTGSREQYF	TGTGCCAGCAGCGAGATGACAGGTTCCAGGGAGCAGTACTTC
TRBD2	TRBV7-9	many	TRBJ2-7	CASSSPLAGAYEQYF	TGTGCCAGCAGCTCGCCTCTAGCGGGGGCCTACGAGCAGTACTTC
TRBD2	TRBV20-1	few	TRBJ2-1	CSATSGNYNEQFF	TGCAGTGCTACTAGCGGCAATTACAATGAGCAGTTCTTC
NA	TRBV10-3	NA	TRBJ2-7	CASSTGFYEQYF	TGTGCCTCGTCAACAGGATTCTACGAGCAGTACTTC
NA	TRBV29-1	many	TRBJ2-5	CSVARASAQETQYF	TGCAGCGTTGCTAGGGCTAGCGCTCAAGAGACCCAGTACTTC
TRBD2	TRBV11-2	many	TRBJ2-7	CASSLDRTSGRDAAQYF	TGTGCCAGCAGCTTAGATCGGACTAGCGGGAGGGATGCGGCGCAGTACTTC
NA	TRBV5-4	NA	TRBJ2-3	CASSLGQGGSDTQYF	TGTGCCAGCAGCTTGGGCCAGGGGGGATCAGATACGCAGTATTTT
TRBD1	TRBV20-1	many	TRBJ1-6	CSAGKLRTGPNSPLHF	TGCAGTGCTGGGAAGCTTAGGACAGGCCCTAATTCACCCCTCCACTTT
TRBD1	TRBV12-5	many	TRBJ2-1	CASGQYRGNTYNEQFF	TGTGCTAGTGGTCAATACAGGGGAAACACCTACAATGAGCAGTTCTTC